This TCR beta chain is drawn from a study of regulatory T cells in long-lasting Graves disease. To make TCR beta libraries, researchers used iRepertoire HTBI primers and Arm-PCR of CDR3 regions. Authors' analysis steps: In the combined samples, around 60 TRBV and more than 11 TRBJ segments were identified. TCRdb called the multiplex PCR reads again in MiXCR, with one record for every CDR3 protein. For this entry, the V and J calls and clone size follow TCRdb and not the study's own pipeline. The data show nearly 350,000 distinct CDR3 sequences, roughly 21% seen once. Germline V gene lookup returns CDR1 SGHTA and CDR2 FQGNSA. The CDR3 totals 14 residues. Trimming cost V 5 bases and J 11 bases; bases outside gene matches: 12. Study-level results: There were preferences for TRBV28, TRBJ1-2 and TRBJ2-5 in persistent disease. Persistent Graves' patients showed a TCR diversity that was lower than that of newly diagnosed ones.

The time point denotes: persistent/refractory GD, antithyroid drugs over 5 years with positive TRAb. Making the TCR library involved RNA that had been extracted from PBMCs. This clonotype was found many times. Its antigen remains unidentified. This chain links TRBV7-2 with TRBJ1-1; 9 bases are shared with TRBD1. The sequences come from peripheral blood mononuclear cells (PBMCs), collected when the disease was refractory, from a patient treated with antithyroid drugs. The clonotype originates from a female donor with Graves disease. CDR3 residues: CASSPGQGHLSAFF. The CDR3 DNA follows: TGTGCCAGCAGCCCAGGACAGGGGCACTTATCCGCTTTCTTT.